The 29 T cell receptor beta chains given below trace back to one sample, sequenced in a study of molecular identifiers for immune sequencing clone quantification. One entry per CDR3 protein, called by TCRdb with MiXCR from the PCR reads. Of approximately 550,000 distinct CDR3 sequences in the sample, 20% to 25% are singletons; the top ten hold 0.7% to 1%. Sequencing was performed on naive CD8+ T cells from blood, with Jurkat cell RNA spiked in. The subset here: FACS-sorted CD8+CD4-CCR7+CD45RA+ naive T cells. These receptor sequences come from a human donor in good health. Some libraries in this study had Jurkat cell RNA spiked in.

In this sample, this clonotype turned up many times. The CDR3 DNA sequence: TGTGCCAGCAGCTTGGCCCCGACAGGGAGGTACGAGCAGTACTTC. Protein: CASSLAPTGRYEQYF. V usage is TRBV5-4 and J usage is TRBJ2-7; weak D call: TRBD1 (7 bases). The germline V and J ends were trimmed by 0 bases and 4 bases, with 14 bases remaining between them. This CDR3 is 15 amino acids long. Germline V gives CDR1 SGHNT, CDR2 YYREEE (reference sequence).

J is TRBJ2-5 and V is TRBV4-3, with D perhaps matching TRBD2 (6 bases). The CDR3 extends over 18 amino acids. Germline CDR1 LGHNA, CDR2 YSLEER. Between the trimmed V and J ends, which lost 0 bases and 0 bases, there was a span of 17 bases. The CDR3 spells CASSQDIASEKYQETQYF. The CDR3 nucleotides are TGCGCCAGCAGCCAAGATATCGCTAGCGAGAAGTACCAAGAGACCCAGTACTTC.

Many counts were recorded for this clonotype. J is TRBJ1-5 and V is TRBV28, with D possibly matching TRBD1 (5 bases). V shed 5 bases and J shed 0 bases, with 11 bases lying between them. Germline-derived CDR1 and CDR2 are MDHEN and SYDVKM. The CDR3 spans 15 residues. CDR3 DNA: TGTGCCAGCAGTATGACAGACAGTAGCAATCAGCCCCAGCATTTT. Translated: CASSMTDSSNQPQHF.

A word on this clonotype: This is likely a read error, given that the CDR3 carries no conserved phenylalanine or tryptophan at its end. The V and J genes are TRBV19 and TRBJ2-1, with 12 nucleotides matching TRBD2. J was trimmed by 4 bases and V by 5 bases; bases with no gene match: 6. CDR3 length: 16 amino acids. Looked up from germline, CDR1 is LNHDA and CDR2 is SQIVND (reference sequence). The CDR3 coding sequence is TGTGCCAGTAGTCCCCTGACTAGCGGGGGATACAATGAGCAGTTCTCC. It yields the protein CASSPLTSGGYNEQFS.

A note on this clonotype: A much larger clone lies one base from this, so it may be a read error. The V gene is TRBV5-1, the J gene TRBJ1-6, with 7 bases identical to TRBD1. Germline V CDR1 and CDR2: SGHRS, YFSETQ. CDR3 length: 14 amino acids. CDR3 region: CASSLVGTDSPFHF. For the CDR3, the DNA is TGCGCCAGCAGCTTGGTGGGGACAGACTCACCCTTCCACTTT.

The chain couples TRBV7-9 to TRBJ2-1; 8 positions agree with TRBD1. Germline-derived CDR1 and CDR2 are SEHNR and FQNEAQ (reference sequence). With V trimmed by 4 bases and J by 6 bases, 5 bases remained unmatched. The CDR3 is 14 amino acids. CDR3 DNA sequence: TGTGCCAGCAGCTCGACAGGGGCCGGCAATGAGCAGTTCTTC. The encoded protein is CASSSTGAGNEQFF. The full variable domain, with the rest looked up from reference TRBV7-9 and TRBJ2-1, is DTGVSQNPRHKITKRGQNVTFRCDPISEHNRLYWYRQTLGQGPEFLTYFQNEAQLEKSRLLSDRFSAERPKGSFSTLEIQRTEQGDSAMYLCASSSTGAGNEQFFGPGTRLTVL.

As concerns this clonotype: A much larger clone differs from this one at a single base, so this may be a read error. V usage is TRBV20-1 and J usage is TRBJ1-1; D is undetermined. The CDR3 length is 13 residues. The germline V gene has CDR1 DFQATT and CDR2 SNEGSKA (reference sequence). CDR3 nucleotide sequence: TGCAGTGCTAGGTGGCAGACAAACACTGGAGCTTTCTTT. The encoded protein is CSARWQTNTGAFF.

V gene TRBV27 combines with J gene TRBJ2-5; D uncertain. With 4 bases removed from V and 2 bases from J, the gap between germline ends came to 5 bases. This CDR3 has 12 residues. Germline V lookup: CDR1 MNHEY, CDR2 SMNVEV (reference sequence). The CDR3 here is CASSWLQETQYF. CDR3 DNA sequence: TGTGCCAGCAGTTGGCTACAAGAGACCCAGTACTTC.

The J gene is TRBJ2-1, the V gene TRBV6-5, with D tentatively TRBD2 (6 bases). The germline V gene has CDR1 MNHEY and CDR2 SVGAGI. The CDR3 runs 15 residues. V was shortened by 2 bases and J by 9 bases, with 17 bases between the two germline ends. The chain's CDR3 is CASSYGRSEEGEQFF. CDR3 DNA: TGTGCCAGCAGTTACGGGAGGTCGGAGGAGGGTGAGCAGTTCTTC.

Many counts were recorded for this clonotype. This chain connects TRBV7-2 to TRBJ2-5, with unresolved D. Germline V gene sequence: CDR1 SGHTA, CDR2 FQGNSA. CDR3 length equals 16 residues. Trimming removed 5 bases from V and 1 base from J, with 17 bases in between. The CDR3 loop is CASSPHRGRVQETQYF. For the CDR3, the DNA is TGTGCCAGCAGCCCACACAGAGGAAGGGTCCAAGAGACCCAGTACTTC.

This clonotype was picked up a small number of times. The chain has TRBV18 and TRBJ2-7, with 10 bases aligning to TRBD1. Germline V gene sequence: CDR1 KGHSH, CDR2 LQKENI. This CDR3 has 15 amino acids. J was trimmed by 7 bases and V by 1 base; bases with no gene match: 7. CDR3 residues: CASSPRDRGSFEQYF. As DNA, the CDR3 is TGTGCCAGCTCACCACGGGACAGGGGCTCTTTTGAGCAGTACTTC.

This clonotype has a handful of counts. J is TRBJ2-3 and V is TRBV11-3, with TRBD1 as a possible D gene (6 bases). Trimming shortened V by 8 bases and J by 4 bases, and 13 bases separated the two germline ends. This CDR3 comprises 13 residues. From germline, CDR1 is SGHNT and CDR2 YENEEA. The CDR3 sequence is CASGQGTSDTQYF. Written as DNA, the CDR3 is TGTGCCAGCGGTCAGGGGACCTCAGATACGCAGTATTTT.

This clonotype was detected many times. The J gene is TRBJ2-3, the V gene TRBV28; the D gene is possibly TRBD2 (6 bases). Trimming removed 6 bases at V and 0 bases at J, with 10 bases between. Germline assignment: CDR1 MDHEN and CDR2 SYDVKM. This CDR3 is 14 amino acids long. CDR3 sequence: CASRGTSSTDTQYF. CDR3 sequence (DNA): TGTGCCAGCAGAGGGACTTCTAGCACAGATACGCAGTATTTT.

This clonotype appeared a few times. V is TRBV12-3 or TRBV12-4 and J is TRBJ1-4; D gene ambiguous. The CDR3 loop spans 13 amino acids. V dropped 5 bases and J dropped 8 bases, with 12 bases sitting between them. CDR3: CASSLVFREKLFF. The CDR3 DNA sequence: TGTGCCAGCAGTCTGGTGTTCCGAGAAAAACTGTTTTTT.

A remark on this clonotype: This clone may be a read error of a much larger clone one base away. The CDR3 DNA reads as TGTGCCAGCATATCCCTCCGGGACATAGAGACCCAGTACTTC. As protein: CASISLRDIETQYF. V is TRBV28 and J is TRBJ2-5, with D perhaps TRBD1 (6 bases). Trimming pared 7 bases from V and 4 bases from J, leaving 16 bases between. The CDR3 length is 14 residues. Germline CDR1 is MDHEN and CDR2 is SYDVKM.

The sample holds one count of this clonotype. This chain connects TRBV6-6 to TRBJ2-7, with D possibly being TRBD1 (6 bases). CDR3 length equals 15 residues. Trimming removed 4 bases from V and 0 bases from J, with 13 bases in between. CDR1 is MNHNY, CDR2 SVGAGI, per germline (reference sequence). DNA for the CDR3: TGTGCCAGCAGTTCAAACAGGGATTACTCCTACGAGCAGTACTTC. Translating it yields CASSSNRDYSYEQYF.

The V call is TRBV7-6, the J call TRBJ2-3, with D maybe TRBD2 (6 bases). Trimming stripped 5 bases from V and 1 base from J, with 22 bases between. There are 18 residues in the CDR3. Looked up from germline, CDR1 is SGHVS and CDR2 is FNYEAQ. The DNA of the CDR3 is TGTGCCAGCAGCCCGACCGCAACTAATAGCGGTCGCACAGATACGCAGTATTTT. This translates into CASSPTATNSGRTDTQYF.

The chain links TRBV13 to TRBJ2-7; possibly TRBD2 for D (6 bases). The V and J ends lost 6 bases and 4 bases respectively, with 22 bases between them. This CDR3 comprises 16 residues. Germline CDR1 reads PRHDT; CDR2 reads FYEKMQ (reference sequence). CDR3 DNA sequence: TGTGCCAGCAGTTTCCCCCGGGAGTCCTCTAGTTACGAGCAGTACTTC. Translated: CASSFPRESSSYEQYF. Looking up the rest from reference TRBV13 and TRBJ2-7 gives the full variable domain: AAGVIQSPRHLIKEKRETATLKCYPIPRHDTVYWYQQGPGQDPQFLISFYEKMQSDKGSIPDRFSAQQFSDYHSELNMSSLELGDSALYFCASSFPRESSSYEQYFGPGTRLTVT.

This clonotype was counted many times. The chain couples TRBV29-1 to TRBJ2-7, with a tentative D call TRBD2 (6 bases). The CDR3 runs to 14 residues. V was pared by 7 bases and J by 0 bases, with 16 bases between. CDR1 is SQVTM, CDR2 ANQGSEA, per germline. In DNA, the CDR3 is TGCAGCGCCGGGGACTCTCCGAGCTCCTACGAGCAGTACTTC. As protein: CSAGDSPSSYEQYF.

V usage is TRBV27 and J usage is TRBJ2-7; a weak D match, TRBD2 (6 bases). This CDR3 spans 14 amino acids. The germline V gene has CDR1 MNHEY and CDR2 SMNVEV (reference sequence). Trimming pared 3 bases from V and 3 bases from J, leaving 12 bases between. DNA for the CDR3: TGTGCCAGCAGTTTCTCGGGAGAGAGCTACGAGCAGTACTTC. Its protein product is CASSFSGESYEQYF.

The chain carries TRBV6-5 and TRBJ1-3; D is unresolved. Looked up from germline, CDR1 is MNHEY and CDR2 is SVGAGI. With 6 bases removed from V and 0 bases from J, the gap between germline ends came to 12 bases. The CDR3 sequence is 15 residues long. The CDR3 nucleotides are TGTGCCAGCAGAGATACCCAGAGCTCTGGAAACACCATATATTTT. Translated, it gives CASRDTQSSGNTIYF.

This clonotype was recorded many times. The CDR3 reads CASSFPWTGGDEQYF. CDR3 coding DNA: TGTGCCAGCAGCTTCCCGTGGACAGGGGGTGACGAGCAGTACTTC. The V gene is TRBV7-9, the J gene TRBJ2-7, with 10 bases fitting TRBD1. This CDR3 has 15 amino acids. CDR1 is SEHNR, CDR2 FQNEAQ, per germline (reference sequence). V was clipped by 3 bases and J by 5 bases; unmatched bases: 7.

This clonotype was counted only a few times. The chain joins TRBV6-4 to TRBJ2-5; 7 positions agree with TRBD1. This CDR3 region has 14 residues. V trimming: 4 bases; J trimming: 2 bases; junction bases outside the gene matches: 4. In germline, CDR1 is MRHNA, CDR2 SNTAGT. CDR3 protein: CASSGDRVQETQYF. CDR3 in DNA: TGTGCCAGCAGTGGTGACAGGGTACAAGAGACCCAGTACTTC.

The rearrangement links TRBV6-5 to TRBJ1-1; D ambiguous. The CDR3 runs 14 residues. V was shortened by 5 bases and J by 1 base, with 11 bases between the two germline ends. Germline V gene sequence: CDR1 MNHEY, CDR2 SVGAGI. Here the CDR3 DNA reads TGTGCCAGCAGTGTCAGCAGGTGGAACACTGAAGCTTTCTTT. Its translation: CASSVSRWNTEAFF.

This clonotype appeared a few times. Compared with germline, one end of the junction differs, possibly owing to a read error. The genes are TRBV20-1 and TRBJ2-1; 8 positions agree with TRBD2. The CDR3 is 14 residues long. From germline, CDR1 is DFQATT and CDR2 SNEGSKA (reference sequence). The CDR3 bases are TGCAGTGCCAGAGCGGGTAGCGGGATGGATGAGCAGTTCTTC. Its translation: CSARAGSGMDEQFF.

This clonotype was detected only a few times. The V and J genes are TRBV7-9 and TRBJ2-2, with 9 bases identical to TRBD1. The CDR3 has 15 residues. Looked up from germline, CDR1 is SEHNR and CDR2 is FQNEAQ (reference sequence). J gave up 5 bases and V 5 bases, and 6 bases lay outside the gene matches. CDR3 nucleotide sequence: TGTGCCAGCAGCCGGGACAGGGCGGAAACCGGGGAGCTGTTTTTT. Protein: CASSRDRAETGELFF.

In the case of this clonotype: A much larger clone lies one base from this, so it may be a read error. This CDR3 fails to terminate in the conserved phenylalanine or tryptophan, so it likely reflects a read error. This rearrangement joins TRBV5-3 to TRBJ1-1, with D unresolved. Being an ORF, TRBV5-3 has a function that is uncertain. CDR3 length: 17 residues. CDR3 DNA: TGTGCCAGCAGCTTATCCGGCCGCCCAAGGTACGACACTGAAGCTTTCCTT. Amino acid sequence: CASSLSGRPRYDTEAFL.

The gene calls are TRBV19 and TRBJ2-2; a weak D match, TRBD2 (5 bases). This CDR3 is 12 amino acids long. The germline V gene encodes CDR1 LNHDA and CDR2 SQIVND (reference sequence). Deletions cut 6 bases from V and 7 bases from J, with 9 bases between. DNA of the CDR3: TGTGCCAGTAGAGAGGGTCTCGGGGAGCTGTTTTTT. This gives the protein CASREGLGELFF.

The DNA of the CDR3 is TGTGCCAGCAGCCCCGGGACAGGGGGCTGGGGAGCTTTCTTT. This codes for CASSPGTGGWGAFF. This chain joins TRBV7-9 and TRBJ1-1; 12 bases line up with TRBD1. The junction had 8 bases not matched to a gene; V was cut back by 5 bases and J by 10 bases. This CDR3 contains 14 residues. The germline gives CDR1 SEHNR, CDR2 FQNEAQ (reference sequence).